These 20 T cell receptor beta chains were all obtained from the same sample, sequenced in a study of cytomegalovirus exposure and HLA in healthy donors. Profiled with immunoSEQ multiplex PCR; TCRdb holds only in-frame clones, not every one. The sample has roughly 300,000 clones, around 87% seen once. The source material was PBMCs. The receptors stem from a young woman in good health and CMV-seropositive.

The chain carries TRBV6-6 and TRBJ2-7; 9 positions agree with TRBD2. The CDR3 totals 12 residues. CDR1 and CDR2 (germline): MNHNY, SVGAGI (reference sequence). Trimming removed 7 bases from V and 6 bases from J; junction bases left unmatched: 4. The CDR3 sequence: CASTDSGSEQYF. CDR3 nucleotide sequence: TGTGCCAGCACTGATAGCGGGAGCGAGCAGTACTTC.

The sample holds one count of this clone. The chain employs TRBV5-4 and TRBJ2-7; the D gene is possibly TRBD2 (6 bases). This CDR3 comprises 14 residues. Germline CDR1 reads SGHNT; CDR2 reads YYREEE (reference sequence). The germline V and J ends were trimmed by 4 bases and 3 bases, with 14 bases remaining between them. The CDR3, as DNA: TGTGCCAGCAGCGGCTCAGGAGGGCACTACGAGCAGTACTTC. This codes for CASSGSGGHYEQYF.

The rearrangement uses TRBV27 and TRBJ2-7; 11 bases match TRBD1. Trimming removed 8 bases from V and 7 bases from J; junction bases left unmatched: 4. Germline assignment: CDR1 MNHEY and CDR2 SMNVEV (reference sequence). This CDR3 comprises 12 residues. Here the CDR3 reads CASGQGAGEQYF. The DNA for the CDR3 is TGTGCCAGCGGACAGGGGGCCGGGGAGCAGTACTTC.

The chain has TRBV6-6 and TRBJ2-1, with D possibly being TRBD1 or TRBD2 (5 bases each). Germline CDR1 and CDR2: MNHNY and SVGAGI (reference sequence). V was trimmed by 0 bases and J by 7 bases, leaving 10 bases between them. The length of the CDR3 is 14 residues. This chain's CDR3 is CASSYSEGWNEQFF. The CDR3 nucleotides read TGTGCCAGCAGTTACTCTGAGGGGTGGAATGAGCAGTTCTTC.

The table lists this clone with a count of one. The gene calls are TRBV11-2 and TRBJ2-7, with 7 bases aligning to TRBD2. V shed 6 bases, J shed 5 bases, and the junction held 10 bases outside the gene matches. Looked up from germline, CDR1 is SGHAT and CDR2 is FQNNGV. The CDR3 spans 14 residues. The CDR3 loop reads CASRDWAGAHEQYF. CDR3 in DNA: TGTGCCAGCAGAGACTGGGCGGGAGCCCACGAGCAGTACTTC.

J is TRBJ1-5 and V is TRBV30; 7 bases are shared with TRBD1. CDR1 GTSNPN and CDR2 SVGIG come from the germline V gene (reference sequence). The junction had 9 bases not matched to a gene; V was cut back by 3 bases and J by 4 bases. The CDR3 totals 15 residues. In DNA, the CDR3 is TGTGCCTGGAGCCCCCCTGGGACAGTAAATCAGCCCCAGCATTTT. It translates to CAWSPPGTVNQPQHF.

The chain recombines TRBV27 with TRBJ1-1, with D perhaps matching TRBD1 (5 bases). The germline V gene encodes CDR1 MNHEY and CDR2 SMNVEV (reference sequence). This CDR3 contains 15 residues. V was cut by 8 bases and J by 6 bases, with 22 bases left in between. The CDR3 DNA follows: TGTGCCAGCTCATGGGGAGAGGGGAATGGGGCTGAAGCTTTCTTT. It encodes CASSWGEGNGAEAFF.

V gene TRBV5-1 combines with J gene TRBJ1-5, with D unresolved. V dropped 0 bases and J dropped 4 bases, with 5 bases sitting between them. The germline CDR1 and CDR2 sequences are SGHRS and YFSETQ. The CDR3 sequence is 13 residues long. CDR3 in amino acids: CASSLGENQPQHF. The CDR3 nucleotides read TGCGCCAGCAGCTTGGGGGAGAATCAGCCCCAGCATTTT.

The chain is built from TRBV7-9 and TRBJ2-1; perhaps TRBD2 as D (5 bases). CDR1 SEHNR and CDR2 FQNEAQ come from the germline V gene (reference sequence). The CDR3 has 12 amino acids. V was cut by 4 bases and J by 10 bases, with 11 bases left in between. Here the CDR3 DNA reads TGTGCCAGCAGCTCCCAGCGGTGGGAGCAGTTCTTC. Its translation is CASSSQRWEQFF.

The table lists this clone with a count of one. The rearrangement uses TRBV29-1 and TRBJ1-5, with D uncertain. CDR3 length: 14 amino acids. CDR1 and CDR2 (germline): SQVTM, ANQGSEA. V was cut by 7 bases and J by 2 bases, with 15 bases left in between. The CDR3 protein is CSALAGKRNQPQHF. The CDR3 DNA reads as TGCAGCGCCCTGGCGGGGAAGCGCAATCAGCCCCAGCATTTT.

This sequence joins TRBV4-2 and TRBJ2-7; TRBD2 aligns across 10 bases. There are 14 residues in the CDR3. Germline V gene data show CDR1 as LGHNA and CDR2 as YNFKEQ. The V segment lost 3 bases and the J segment 5 bases; nucleotides outside the gene matches: 4. CDR3 sequence: CASSQIGLADEQYF. The CDR3 coding sequence is TGTGCCAGCAGCCAGATTGGACTAGCGGACGAGCAGTACTTC.

This clone appeared once. V is TRBV19 and J is TRBJ2-3, with D uncertain. CDR1 is LNHDA, CDR2 SQIVND, per germline (reference sequence). V dropped 5 bases and J dropped 5 bases, with 5 bases sitting between them. This CDR3 spans 11 amino acids. In DNA, the CDR3 is TGTGCCAGTAGTTTGGGAGATACGCAGTATTTT. Residues: CASSLGDTQYF.

The chain has TRBV2 and TRBJ1-5, with a tentative D call TRBD1 (6 bases). The CDR3 sequence is 15 residues long. V shed 3 bases and J shed 3 bases, with 12 bases lying between them. CDR1 is SNHLY, CDR2 FYNNEI, per germline. CDR3 sequence reads: CASSDYRVLNQPQHF. In nucleotides, the CDR3 is TGTGCCAGCAGTGATTACAGGGTCCTCAATCAGCCCCAGCATTTT.

The rearrangement uses TRBV4-1 and TRBJ2-1; 11 bases align to TRBD2. This CDR3 is 21 amino acids long. The V segment lost 7 bases and the J segment 0 bases; nucleotides outside the gene matches: 20. The germline CDR1 and CDR2 sequences are MGHRA and YSYEKL. The CDR3 is CASTYGGVASGRSSSYNEQFF. The CDR3 nucleotides are TGCGCCAGCACCTACGGAGGGGTGGCTAGCGGGAGGTCTAGCTCCTACAATGAGCAGTTCTTC.

This clone turned up a few times. The chain joins TRBV4-2 to TRBJ1-2, with D possibly matching TRBD1 (5 bases). The CDR3 spans 15 residues. Trimming removed 0 bases from V and 5 bases from J, with 13 bases in between. Germline CDR1 is LGHNA and CDR2 is YNFKEQ. The CDR3 here is CASSQDTQGVYGYTF. The CDR3 DNA reads TGTGCCAGCAGCCAAGATACGCAGGGAGTATATGGCTACACCTTC.

The chain recombines TRBV4-1 with TRBJ2-7; D gene ambiguous. This CDR3 has 15 amino acids. The V end was cut by 1 base, the J end by 0 bases, with 10 bases between. Per the germline V gene, CDR1 is MGHRA and CDR2 is YSYEKL. As DNA, the CDR3 is TGCGCCAGCAGCCAAGCAGCCAGTGACTCCTACGAGCAGTACTTC. It yields the protein CASSQAASDSYEQYF.

The chain uses TRBV6-6 and TRBJ1-4; the D is unclear. Trimming removed 1 base at V and 2 bases at J, with 5 bases between. Germline CDR1 reads MNHNY; CDR2 reads SVGAGI (reference sequence). CDR3 length: 14 amino acids. CDR3 nucleotides: TGTGCCAGCAGTTACTTGGGGACTAATGAAAAACTGTTTTTT. Amino acid sequence: CASSYLGTNEKLFF.

The V gene is TRBV4-2, the J gene TRBJ2-7; D unresolved. Trimming removed 1 base from V and 0 bases from J, with 13 bases in between. The CDR3 loop spans 16 amino acids. Germline V lookup: CDR1 LGHNA, CDR2 YNFKEQ. CDR3: CASSQGLVTDSYEQYF. CDR3 in DNA: TGTGCCAGCAGCCAAGGTTTAGTTACGGACTCCTACGAGCAGTACTTC.

J is TRBJ2-7 and V is TRBV30, with a weak D call TRBD2 (5 bases). CDR1 is GTSNPN and CDR2 is SVGIG in the germline V gene (reference sequence). This CDR3 is built from 12 residues. V lost 7 bases to trimming and J lost 2 bases, with 12 bases between them. This chain's CDR3 is CAYTRKTYEQYF. In DNA, the CDR3 is TGTGCCTATACTAGAAAAACCTACGAGCAGTACTTC.

This chain links TRBV28 with TRBJ2-7, with a tentative D call TRBD1 (6 bases). CDR1 and CDR2 (germline): MDHEN, SYDVKM. This CDR3 comprises 14 residues. V lost 5 bases and J 3 bases, leaving 14 bases between the germline ends. In DNA, the CDR3 is TGTGCCAGCAGTCCGGACAGCGCGGTCTACGAGCAGTACTTC. Its protein product is CASSPDSAVYEQYF.